This T cell receptor (beta chain) was identified during a study of metastatic and nonmetastatic thyroid tumors. About the research overall: Where malignant and benign thyroid patients were concerned, repertoires were compared across blood and tumor or nodule tissue.

Each patient went into thyroid surgery without having received any treatment. V trimming: 7 bases; J trimming: 8 bases; junction bases outside the gene matches: 9. The CDR3 contains 13 residues. The V gene's germline CDR1 is SGHAT and CDR2 FQNNGV. Source study methods: The study took CDR3 differences across clinicopathological groups and made a distant-metastasis classifier for papillary thyroid cancer from them. TCRdb re-called clones via MiXCR from the PCR reads. TCRdb's processing, not the authors', yielded these V and J calls. The sample has some 38,000 clones, around 43% seen once. Comments on this clone: No antigen is known for it.

Study conclusions and caveats: It was reported that TCR beta diversity was significantly higher in malignant thyroid tumors than benign nodules, in blood and tumor.

Input material: tumor tissue. The receptor was isolated from a male donor with papillary thyroid cancer or a benign thyroid nodule (not recorded which). Some clones in this sample may be carry-over from other donors' samples. The chain is built from TRBV11-2 and TRBJ1-2; 8 bases are a match to TRBD1. Here the CDR3 reads CASTEDRGGGYTF. For the CDR3, the DNA is TGTGCCAGCACCGAAGACAGGGGAGGGGGCTACACCTTC.